A single sample is the source of the 6 T cell receptor beta chains below, sequenced in a study of shared clonotypes between healthy human individuals. Generated by immunoSEQ multiplex PCR, the TCRdb table keeps only in-frame clones and is missing some. The table records some 1.5 million clones, approximately 98% of them present only once. What was sequenced was naive CD4+ T cells sorted from blood. Specified subset: CD45RA+ positively selected. The receptors stem from a man aged 25 to 40 in good health.

The chain carries TRBV5-5 and TRBJ1-5; 11 positions agree with TRBD1. The CDR3 length is 16 residues. V lost 6 bases, J lost 6 bases, and 11 bases stayed unmatched. Germline V gene data show CDR1 as SGHKS and CDR2 as YYEKEE (reference sequence). CDR3 region: CASKGQGESKGQPQHF. DNA for the CDR3: TGTGCCAGCAAGGGACAGGGGGAATCGAAAGGTCAGCCCCAGCATTTT.

V usage is TRBV2 and J usage is TRBJ2-1; 12 nucleotides match TRBD2. Per germline, CDR1 SNHLY and CDR2 FYNNEI. CDR3 length equals 16 residues. J was trimmed by 9 bases and V by 7 bases; bases with no gene match: 13. The CDR3 region is CASKKNGLAGGIEQFF. In nucleotides, the CDR3 is TGTGCCAGCAAAAAGAATGGGCTAGCGGGAGGGATTGAGCAGTTCTTC.

The chain is built from TRBV18 and TRBJ2-7; D might be TRBD1 (5 bases). Trimming took 5 bases from V and 6 from J, leaving 26 bases between them. Germline V gives CDR1 KGHSH, CDR2 LQKENI. There are 17 residues in the CDR3. Here the CDR3 reads CASSTIFGARAGVEQYF. The CDR3 DNA reads as TGTGCCAGCTCAACCATCTTTGGTGCCAGGGCAGGAGTCGAGCAGTACTTC.

This clone was counted a single time. This chain joins TRBV28 and TRBJ2-7; 11 bases map to TRBD2. The germline V gene encodes CDR1 MDHEN and CDR2 SYDVKM. The CDR3 totals 15 residues. The V and J ends lost 5 bases and 2 bases, in that order; junction bases with no gene match: 5. CDR3 nucleotide sequence: TGTGCCAGCAGTGCCGGGACTAGCGGAACCTACGAGCAGTACTTC. Its protein product is CASSAGTSGTYEQYF.

The chain combines TRBV2 with TRBJ2-1; TRBD1 is a possible D gene (5 bases). CDR3 size: 13 residues. Between the trimmed V and J ends, which lost 0 bases and 8 bases, there was a span of 8 bases. Germline CDR1 SNHLY, CDR2 FYNNEI. This chain's CDR3 is CASSEALGDEQFF. For the CDR3, the DNA is TGTGCCAGCAGTGAAGCGCTAGGGGATGAGCAGTTCTTC.

V gene TRBV29-1 combines with J gene TRBJ2-3; D is unresolved. Trimming stripped 1 base from V and 2 bases from J, with 7 bases between. The CDR3 runs 13 residues. Germline CDR1 and CDR2: SQVTM and ANQGSEA. CDR3 DNA: TGCAGCGTTGAAGTACCCGCCACAGATACGCAGTATTTT. Protein product: CSVEVPATDTQYF.